Described below is a single T cell receptor (beta chain) sequence and its context. Study processing details: Quantification of nucleated cells was approximated via reference gene primer amplification. Data came from immunoSEQ multiplex PCR; TCRdb stores just in-frame clones and leaves some out. The DNA gave D and trimming, while V, J and clone size come from that table. This table holds 200,000 to 250,000 clones, 70% to 90% found once. The data originate from a study of blood T cell repertoires in COVID-19. About the study: PBMCs, B-cell-depleted T cells, or T cells were the source of the cDNA or gDNA that made up the material.

Germline-derived CDR1 and CDR2 are SGHRS and YFSETQ. The CDR3 runs to 15 residues. The germline V and J ends were trimmed by 0 bases and 0 bases, with 7 bases remaining between them. Cohort placement rested on clinical history that participants reported themselves. Two negative PCRs, clearance, or symptom resolution characterized the recovered Cohort 3 donors. The receptor's source is a man aged 40-50 years who had recovered from COVID-19. The rearrangement joins TRBV5-1 to TRBJ1-3, with D hard to call. Sequencing was done on a sample of PBMCs or T cells enriched from blood (not recorded which). In nucleotides, the CDR3 is TGCGCCAGCAGCTTGGAGCCTGGCTCTGGAAACACCATATATTTT. This encodes CASSLEPGSGNTIYF.